This T cell receptor beta chain was captured by sequencing in a study of blood T cell repertoires in COVID-19. About the research overall: Italy, Spain and the United States were the sources of the convalescent and acute COVID-19 samples. T cells, B-cell-depleted T cells, or PBMCs provided the cDNA or gDNA that served as material.

The V gene end was trimmed by 10 bases and the J gene end by 1 base; junction bases not matched to a gene: 4. Germline CDR1 and CDR2: MDHEN and SYDVKM. CDR3 length: 14 amino acids. Original processing notes: Using reference gene primer amplification, nucleated cell counts were estimated. TCRdb keeps only in-frame clones here, not all; method: immunoSEQ multiplex PCR. V and J calls and clone size follow that table, whereas D and trimming were derived from the DNA. The sample shows 120,000 to 150,000 clones, roughly 87% of them seen only once. The specimen sequenced was peripheral blood. This TCR came from a woman aged 45 to 65 with acute or convalescent COVID-19. The chain has TRBV28 and TRBJ2-3; TRBD1 aligns across 11 bases. CDR3 amino acids: CANGQGAGTDTQYF. The CDR3 DNA reads TGTGCCAACGGACAGGGGGCGGGCACAGATACGCAGTATTTT. Using reference TRBV28 and TRBJ2-3 for the parts outside the CDR3, the full variable domain is DVKVTQSSRYLVKRTGEKVFLECVQDMDHENMFWYRQDPGLGLRLIYFSYDVKMKEKGDIPEGYSVSREKKERFSLILESASTNQTSMYLCANGQGAGTDTQYFGPGTRLTVL.